The source of this T cell receptor (beta chain) is a study of regulatory T cells in long-lasting Graves disease (dated by TCRdb to the early 2020s). Some background on the complete study: In the newly diagnosed Graves' disease group, patients had been taking antithyroid drugs for less than 3 months. Patients with persistent Graves' disease were compared with patients with newly diagnosed Graves' disease using TCR sequencing and RNA sequencing of peripheral blood. TCR sequencing covered roughly 13 persistent and 20 newly diagnosed Graves' disease patients, about 35 samples in total. The study took place in China and was registered as a clinical trial.

The library was built by means of multiplex PCR. Sequenced on an Illumina HiSeq 4000. TCR beta libraries were built with iRepertoire HTBI primers and Arm-PCR amplification of CDR3 regions. Gel purification was performed on PCR products prior to sequencing. Per the authors' processing: Gene usage analysis of CDR3 amino acid clonotypes used the approximately 62 TRBV and about 15 TRBJ segments found across samples. COPE and FqMerger were used to merge the filtered high-quality paired reads into contigs. BLAST was used to align contigs to IMGT TRBV, TRBD and TRBJ reference genes, with CDR3 defined following IMGT. Any clonotype with a frequency above 0.1% was counted as a highly expanded clone. Shannon entropy served as the measure of repertoire diversity, while the Gini coefficient captured V-J evenness. A clonotype was considered public if more than one individual shared it. TCRdb reworked the public reads: Q25 trimming with fastp, MiXCR clone assembly, productive beta chains retained. Rows merge per CDR3 protein into single entries with the most common DNA and genes. TCRdb, not the authors, supplied the V and J calls. The sample contains around 500,000 distinct CDR3 sequences, about 12% of them found a single time. The ten top clones hold approximately 9.6% of the sample.

This clonotype was counted ten times or more. No cognate antigen has been identified for it. Nothing much larger sits one base from this clone, and base qualities are not available. General study outcomes and caveats: Sequencing and analysis were limited to the TCR beta chain. Persistent patients shared more public clonotypes among themselves (approximately 2,500) than newly diagnosed patients did (nearly 1,000). Only peripheral blood was studied, because thyroid tissue, the primary lesion, was inaccessible. Persistent disease showed preferential use of TRBV28, TRBJ1-2 and TRBJ2-5, whereas newly diagnosed disease favored TRBV20-1 and TRBJ2-1. As a limitation, the authors acknowledged that the small sample size may reduce accuracy. Persistent Graves' disease patients showed lower TCR Shannon entropy and fewer highly expanded clones than newly diagnosed patients, suggesting clonal expansion.

Taken with the paper, the label for time point translates to: newly diagnosed GD, antithyroid drugs for less than 3 months. RNA was extracted from PBMCs in TRIzol for both TCR sequencing and RNA sequencing. The diagnosis of Graves' disease followed American Thyroid Association guidelines. Patients for the study were recruited at an endocrinology department in Xi'an, China. From each patient, about 8.9 milliliters of peripheral blood was collected into an EDTA anticoagulant tube. Ficoll Paque Plus density gradient separation was used to isolate PBMCs, and no additional T cell sorting was done. An Agilent 2100 Bioanalyzer and agarose gel were used to assess RNA quality, and a NanoDrop 2000 was used to measure RNA concentration. V is reduced by 3 bases and J by 6 bases, leaving a spacing of 8 bases between them. Its CDR3 holds 12 amino acids, cysteine through phenylalanine. The CDR3 DNA has 36 bases and is translated from base 1. The germline V gene sets CDR1 to MDHEN and CDR2 to SYDVKM.

These data were also filed under a second study, of T cells in Graves' hyperthyroidism and ophthalmopathy. That second report states: Graves' hyperthyroidism was defined as stable when no progression to ophthalmopathy occurred over 18 months of follow-up. The hyperthyroidism patients were between 18 and 65 years old and newly diagnosed, with a disease duration of less than 2 months. Patients with uncontrolled infections, other autoimmune diseases, pregnancy or lactation were excluded. Clinical symptoms, serum thyroxine and TRAb, thyroid ultrasound, and orbital computed tomography formed the basis for the diagnoses. A first-round RT-PCR of the TCR CDR3 used the HTBI primer set with the Qiagen OneStep RT-PCR kit. Blood samples also contained most of the expanded thyroid clonotypes (frequency above 0.001), which suggests that blood repertoires may reflect thyroid immune responses. A model built on a 13 V-J signature distinguished ophthalmopathy from stable hyperthyroidism, reaching roughly 88% sensitivity and around 81% specificity in cross-validation and 80%/75% in testing. In validation, progression to ophthalmopathy was predicted by the model with around 71% sensitivity and 72% to 85% specificity, a median of approximately 6.5 months before onset. To identify distinguishing TCR V-J signatures, a discovery cohort of about 100 patients was used, comprising 43 with Graves' ophthalmopathy and 57 with stable Graves' hyperthyroidism. An independent validation cohort of around 19 hyperthyroidism patients and approximately 15 patients who later progressed to ophthalmopathy tested prospective prediction of ophthalmopathy. The approximately 100 discovery patients were randomly split 7:3 into training and test sets. In addition, the study compared T-cell repertoires in thyroid tissue and in blood from about 6 Graves' hyperthyroidism patients. Once sampling was done, hyperthyroidism patients were given methimazole at a starting dose of 30 mg daily, whereas ophthalmopathy patients were given high-dose intravenous methylprednisolone. Libraries were constructed in a second round of multiplex PCR, after which size selection and purification were performed. Paired-end sequencing of the libraries was performed with 100 bp reads on an Illumina HiSeq2000. Raw data were processed with SOAPnuke, discarding reads with adapters, uncalled bases, mean Phred below 15, or no exact constant-primer or identifier match. High-quality paired reads were merged with COPE v1.2.5, and unique nucleotide sequences were defined as clonotypes. MiTCR v1.1 was used to align the clonotypes against IMGT TRBV, TRBD and TRBJ reference segments. Analysis was restricted to V-J combinations with a frequency above 0.0001, which covered approximately 99% of repertoires. A TCS score was defined as the ratio of F50 (clonal expansion) to E x V (chaos), with BLOSUM62-based TCRdist applied between CDR3 peptides within each V-J. Welch's t-statistics and random forest reduced roughly 500 V-J features to 13, which were used in a naive Bayes classifier (R e1071). No statistical method was used to fix the sample size in advance, and group allocation was not hidden from the investigators. According to the paper, TCR Vbeta CDR3 sequencing was carried out on 135 peripheral blood samples, which came from about 45 ophthalmopathy, around 75 hyperthyroidism and roughly 17 progressor patients.

The receptor was derived from a woman aged 25 to 39 with Graves disease. Donor details come from another sample of the same person, matched by shared clones. The specimen was peripheral blood mononuclear cells (PBMCs), collected at new diagnosis, from a patient treated with antithyroid drugs. The chain is made from TRBV28 and TRBJ1-1; TRBD1 is a weak D gene call, 5 bases matching. The CDR3 protein: CASSLVRAEAFF. The sequence in DNA is TGTGCCAGCAGTTTGGTCAGGGCTGAAGCTTTCTTT.